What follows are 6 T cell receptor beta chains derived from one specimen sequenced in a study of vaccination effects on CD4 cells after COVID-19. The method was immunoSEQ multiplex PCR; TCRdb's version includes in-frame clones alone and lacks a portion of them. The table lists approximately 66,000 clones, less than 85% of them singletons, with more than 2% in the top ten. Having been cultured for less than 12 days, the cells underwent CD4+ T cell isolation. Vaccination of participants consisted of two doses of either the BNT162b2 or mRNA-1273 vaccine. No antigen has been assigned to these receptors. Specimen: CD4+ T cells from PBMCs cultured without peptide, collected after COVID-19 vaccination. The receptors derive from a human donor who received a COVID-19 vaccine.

CDR3 sequence reads: CAWSRGRNMNTEAFF. The CDR3 bases are TGTGCCTGGAGTCGGGGGCGGAACATGAACACTGAAGCTTTCTTT. This sequence joins TRBV30 and TRBJ1-1; weak D call: TRBD1 (6 bases). The CDR3 is made up of 15 amino acids. The V and J ends lost 2 bases and 0 bases respectively, with 13 bases between them. Germline assignment: CDR1 GTSNPN and CDR2 SVGIG (reference sequence).

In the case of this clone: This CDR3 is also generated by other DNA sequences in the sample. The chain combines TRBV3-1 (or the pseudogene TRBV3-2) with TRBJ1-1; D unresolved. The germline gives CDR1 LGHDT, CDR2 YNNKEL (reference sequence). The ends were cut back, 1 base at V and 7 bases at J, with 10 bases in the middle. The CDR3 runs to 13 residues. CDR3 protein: CASSQVSQLEAFF. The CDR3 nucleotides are TGTGCCAGCAGCCAAGTTAGTCAACTTGAAGCTTTCTTT.

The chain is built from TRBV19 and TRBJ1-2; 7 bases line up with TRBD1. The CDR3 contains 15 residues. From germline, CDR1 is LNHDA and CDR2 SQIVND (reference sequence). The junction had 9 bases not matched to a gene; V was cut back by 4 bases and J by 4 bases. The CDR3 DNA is TGTGCCAGTAGTAGGGGACAGCCCCTAATCTATGGCTACACCTTC. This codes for CASSRGQPLIYGYTF.

CDR3 bases: TGTGCCAGCAGCTTGTACCTGCGGGGTGAGACAGATACGCAGTATTTT. Its translation: CASSLYLRGETDTQYF. The chain recombines TRBV5-5 with TRBJ2-3; possible D gene TRBD2, 6 bases. This CDR3 contains 16 residues. CDR1 SGHKS and CDR2 YYEKEE come from the germline V gene (reference sequence). Trimming left V 1 base short and J 3 bases short, with 15 bases between.

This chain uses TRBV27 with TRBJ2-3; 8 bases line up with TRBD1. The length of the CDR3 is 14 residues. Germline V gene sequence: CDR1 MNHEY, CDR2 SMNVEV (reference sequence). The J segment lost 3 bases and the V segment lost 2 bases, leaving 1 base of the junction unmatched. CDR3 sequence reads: CASSLQGATDTQYF. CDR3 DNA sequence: TGTGCCAGCAGTTTACAGGGGGCGACAGATACGCAGTATTTT.

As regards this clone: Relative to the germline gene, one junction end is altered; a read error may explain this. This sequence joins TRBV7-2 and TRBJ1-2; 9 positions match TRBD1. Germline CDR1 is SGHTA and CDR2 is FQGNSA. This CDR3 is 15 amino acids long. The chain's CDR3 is CASRLDRGISYGYTF. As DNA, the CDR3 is TGTGCCAGCAGGTTAGACAGGGGGATTAGCTATGGCTACACCTTC. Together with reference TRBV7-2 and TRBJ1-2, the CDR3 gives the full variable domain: GAGVSQSPSNKVTEKGKDVELRCDPISGHTALYWYRQSLGQGLEFLIYFQGNSAPDKSGLPSDRFSAERTGGSVSTLTIQRTQQEDSAVYLCASRLDRGISYGYTFGSGTRLTVV.